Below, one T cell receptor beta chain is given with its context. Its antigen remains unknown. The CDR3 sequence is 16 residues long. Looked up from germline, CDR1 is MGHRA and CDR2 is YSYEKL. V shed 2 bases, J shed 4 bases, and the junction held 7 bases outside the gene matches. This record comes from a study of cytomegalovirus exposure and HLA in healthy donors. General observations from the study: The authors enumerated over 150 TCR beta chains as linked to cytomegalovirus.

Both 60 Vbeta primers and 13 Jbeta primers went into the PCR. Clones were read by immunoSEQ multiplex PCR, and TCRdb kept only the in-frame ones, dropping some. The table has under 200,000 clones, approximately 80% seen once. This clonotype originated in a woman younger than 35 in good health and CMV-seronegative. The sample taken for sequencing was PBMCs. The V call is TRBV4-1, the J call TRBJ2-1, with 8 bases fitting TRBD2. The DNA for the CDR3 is TGCGCCAGCAGCCAAAATCTCGCGGGAGGATACAATGAGCAGTTCTTC. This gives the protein CASSQNLAGGYNEQFF.